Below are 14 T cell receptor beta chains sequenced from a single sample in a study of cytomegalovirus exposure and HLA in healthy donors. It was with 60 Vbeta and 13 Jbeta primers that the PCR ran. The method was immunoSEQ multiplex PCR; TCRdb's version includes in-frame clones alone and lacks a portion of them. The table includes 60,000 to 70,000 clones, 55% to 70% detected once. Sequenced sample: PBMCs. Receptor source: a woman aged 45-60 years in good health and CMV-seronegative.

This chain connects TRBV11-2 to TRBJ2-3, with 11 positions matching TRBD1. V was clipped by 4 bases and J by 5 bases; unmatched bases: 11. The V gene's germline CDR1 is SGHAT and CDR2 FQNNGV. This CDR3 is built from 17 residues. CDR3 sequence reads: CASSSGSGQGVGDTQYF. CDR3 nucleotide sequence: TGTGCCAGCAGCTCCGGGTCGGGACAGGGGGTAGGAGATACGCAGTATTTT. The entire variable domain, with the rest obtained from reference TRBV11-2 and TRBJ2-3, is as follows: EAGVAQSPRYKIIEKRQSVAFWCNPISGHATLYWYQQILGQGPKLLIQFQNNGVVDDSQLPKDRFSAERLKGVDSTLKIQPAKLEDSAVYLCASSSGSGQGVGDTQYFGPGTRLTVL.

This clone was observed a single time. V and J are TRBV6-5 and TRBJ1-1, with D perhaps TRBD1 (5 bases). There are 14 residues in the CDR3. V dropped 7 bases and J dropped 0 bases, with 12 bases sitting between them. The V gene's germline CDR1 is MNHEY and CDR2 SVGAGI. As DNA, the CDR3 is TGTGCCAGCATTCCAGGGAGGATGAACACTGAAGCTTTCTTT. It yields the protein CASIPGRMNTEAFF.

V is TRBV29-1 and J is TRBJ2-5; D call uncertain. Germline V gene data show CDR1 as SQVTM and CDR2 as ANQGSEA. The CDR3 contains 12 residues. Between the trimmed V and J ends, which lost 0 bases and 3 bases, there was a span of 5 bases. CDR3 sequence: CSVEDDKETQYF. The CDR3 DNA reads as TGCAGCGTTGAAGACGACAAAGAGACCCAGTACTTC.

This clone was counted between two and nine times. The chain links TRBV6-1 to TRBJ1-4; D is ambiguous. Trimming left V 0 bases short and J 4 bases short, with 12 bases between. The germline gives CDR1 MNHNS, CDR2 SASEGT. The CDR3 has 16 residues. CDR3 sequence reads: CASSEAVIGGNEKLFF. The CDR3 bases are TGTGCCAGCAGTGAAGCGGTGATAGGAGGTAATGAAAAACTGTTTTTT.

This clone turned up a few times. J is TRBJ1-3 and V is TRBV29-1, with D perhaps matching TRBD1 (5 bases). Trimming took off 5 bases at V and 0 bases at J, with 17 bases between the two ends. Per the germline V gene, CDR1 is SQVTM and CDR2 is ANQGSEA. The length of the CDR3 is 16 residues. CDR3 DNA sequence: TGCAGCGTTAAATCGGGGGGGACGAACTCTGGAAACACCATATATTTT. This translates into CSVKSGGTNSGNTIYF.

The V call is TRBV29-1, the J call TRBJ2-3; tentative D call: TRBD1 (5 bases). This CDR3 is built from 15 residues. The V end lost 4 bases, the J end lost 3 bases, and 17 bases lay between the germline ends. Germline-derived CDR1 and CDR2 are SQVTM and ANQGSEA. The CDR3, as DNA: TGCAGCGTTGGGGGCGGATGGTCGATGACAGATACGCAGTATTTT. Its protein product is CSVGGGWSMTDTQYF.

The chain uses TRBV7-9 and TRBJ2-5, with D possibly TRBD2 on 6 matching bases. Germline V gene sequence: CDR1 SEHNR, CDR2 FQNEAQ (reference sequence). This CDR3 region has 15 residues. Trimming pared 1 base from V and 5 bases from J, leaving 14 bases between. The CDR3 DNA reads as TGTGCCAGCAGCTTAGAAGGAGGGTTGGGGGAGACCCAGTACTTC. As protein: CASSLEGGLGETQYF.

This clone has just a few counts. DNA for the CDR3: TGTGCCAGCAGTCCCGGAACAGGGGGCGCCACTGAAGCTTTCTTT. This sequence encodes CASSPGTGGATEAFF. The chain employs TRBV28 and TRBJ1-1; 9 positions agree with TRBD1. CDR1 and CDR2 from the germline V gene are MDHEN and SYDVKM. The CDR3 runs to 15 residues. V dropped 5 bases and J dropped 4; count of bases not matched to a gene: 8. Full variable domain (outside the CDR3, taken from reference TRBV28 and TRBJ1-1): DVKVTQSSRYLVKRTGEKVFLECVQDMDHENMFWYRQDPGLGLRLIYFSYDVKMKEKGDIPEGYSVSREKKERFSLILESASTNQTSMYLCASSPGTGGATEAFFGQGTRLTVV.

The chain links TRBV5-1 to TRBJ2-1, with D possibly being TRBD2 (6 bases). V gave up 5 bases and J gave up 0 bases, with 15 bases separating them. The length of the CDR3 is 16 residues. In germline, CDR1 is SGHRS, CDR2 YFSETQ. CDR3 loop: CASRVRAGSSYNEQFF. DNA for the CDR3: TGCGCCAGCAGAGTTAGGGCCGGGAGCTCCTACAATGAGCAGTTCTTC. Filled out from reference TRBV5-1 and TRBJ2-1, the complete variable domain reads KAGVTQTPRYLIKTRGQQVTLSCSPISGHRSVSWYQQTPGQGLQFLFEYFSETQRNKGNFPGRFSGRQFSNSRSEMNVSTLELGDSALYLCASRVRAGSSYNEQFFGPGTRLTVL.

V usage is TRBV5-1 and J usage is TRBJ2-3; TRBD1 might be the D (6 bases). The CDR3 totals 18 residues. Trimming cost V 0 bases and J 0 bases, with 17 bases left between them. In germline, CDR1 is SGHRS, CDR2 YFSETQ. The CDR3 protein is CASSLAPLGQGSTDTQYF. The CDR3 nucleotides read TGCGCCAGCAGCTTGGCCCCCCTTGGGCAGGGGAGCACAGATACGCAGTATTTT.

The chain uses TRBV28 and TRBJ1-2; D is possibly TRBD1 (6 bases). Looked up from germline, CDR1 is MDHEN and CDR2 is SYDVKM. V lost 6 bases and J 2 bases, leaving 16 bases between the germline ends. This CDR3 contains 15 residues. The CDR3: CASRRGLGQNYGYTF. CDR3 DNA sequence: TGTGCCAGCAGGCGCGGCCTAGGACAGAACTATGGCTACACCTTC.

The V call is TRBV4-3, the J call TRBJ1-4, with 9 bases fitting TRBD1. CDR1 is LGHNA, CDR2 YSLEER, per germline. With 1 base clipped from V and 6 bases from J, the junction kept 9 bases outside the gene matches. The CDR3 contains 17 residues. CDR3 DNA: TGCGCCAGCAGCCAAGGCGGTTGGGGACAGGGTGATGAAAAACTGTTTTTT. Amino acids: CASSQGGWGQGDEKLFF.

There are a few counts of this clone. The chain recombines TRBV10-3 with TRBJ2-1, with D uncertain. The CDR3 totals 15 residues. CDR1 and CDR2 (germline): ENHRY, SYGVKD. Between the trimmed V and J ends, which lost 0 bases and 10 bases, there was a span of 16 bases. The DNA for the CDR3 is TGTGCCATCAGTGAGTCAAGTACGGCGCGAGGAGAGCAGTTCTTC. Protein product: CAISESSTARGEQFF.

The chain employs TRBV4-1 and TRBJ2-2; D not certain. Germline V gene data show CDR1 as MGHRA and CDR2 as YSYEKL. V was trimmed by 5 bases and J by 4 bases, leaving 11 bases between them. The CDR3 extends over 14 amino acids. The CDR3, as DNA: TGCGCCAGCAGCTCGGGTGACGGCACCGGGGAGCTGTTTTTT. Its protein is CASSSGDGTGELFF.